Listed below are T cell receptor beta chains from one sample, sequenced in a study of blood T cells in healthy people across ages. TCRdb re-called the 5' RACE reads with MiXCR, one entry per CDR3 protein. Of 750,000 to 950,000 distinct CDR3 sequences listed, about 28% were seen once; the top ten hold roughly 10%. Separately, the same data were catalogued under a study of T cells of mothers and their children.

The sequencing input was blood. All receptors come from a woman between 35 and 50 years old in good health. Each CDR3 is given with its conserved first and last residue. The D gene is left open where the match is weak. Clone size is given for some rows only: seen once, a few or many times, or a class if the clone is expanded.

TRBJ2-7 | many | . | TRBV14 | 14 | CASSPLEALYEQYF | TGTGCCAGCAGCCCCCTGGAGGCCCTCTACGAGCAGTACTTC
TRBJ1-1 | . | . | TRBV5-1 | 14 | CASSQDPQNTEAFF | TGCGCCAGCAGCCAGGATCCGCAGAACACTGAAGCTTTCTTT
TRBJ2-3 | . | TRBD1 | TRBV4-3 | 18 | CASSQDRTGGTNTDTQYF | TGCGCCAGCAGCCAAGATAGGACAGGGGGCACAAACACAGATACGCAGTATTTT
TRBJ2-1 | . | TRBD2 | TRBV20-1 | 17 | CSARDVRGGDSYNGQFF | TGCAGTGCTAGAGATGTCCGCGGGGGAGACTCCTACAATGGGCAGTTCTTC
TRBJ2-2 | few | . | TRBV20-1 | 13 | CSARRQDFGELFF | TGCAGTGCTAGACGGCAGGATTTCGGGGAGCTGTTTTTT
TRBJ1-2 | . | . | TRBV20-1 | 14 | CSARTAVANYGYTF | TGCAGTGCTAGGACTGCAGTAGCTAACTATGGCTACACCTTC
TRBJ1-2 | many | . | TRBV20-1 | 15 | CSARDGQGVIRGYTF | TGCAGTGCTAGAGATGGACAAGGGGTAATTAGAGGCTACACCTTC
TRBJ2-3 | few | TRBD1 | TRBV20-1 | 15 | CSARFRRGPTDTQYF | TGCAGTGCTAGATTTCGCAGGGGGCCAACAGATACGCAGTATTTT
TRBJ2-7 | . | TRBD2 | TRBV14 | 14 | CASNHSGGVSEQYF | TGTGCCAGCAACCACAGCGGGGGGGTGAGCGAGCAGTACTTC
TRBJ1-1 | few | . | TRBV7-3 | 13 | CASSLDGPTEAFF | TGTGCCAGCAGCCTAGACGGTCCCACTGAAGCTTTCTTT
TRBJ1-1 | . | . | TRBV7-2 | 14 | CAEGKGSVYTEAFF | TGTGCCGAAGGCAAGGGGAGCGTTTACACTGAAGCTTTCTTT
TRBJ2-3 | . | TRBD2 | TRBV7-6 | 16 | CASSLEASGPTDTQYF | TGTGCCAGCAGCTTAGAGGCTAGCGGCCCCACAGATACGCAGTATTTT
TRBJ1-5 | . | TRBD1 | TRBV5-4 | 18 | CAIGREGQGKYSNQPQHF | TGTGCCATCGGCCGGGAGGGACAGGGGAAATATAGCAATCAGCCCCAGCATTTT
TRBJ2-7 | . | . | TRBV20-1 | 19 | CSARFRTRLGDSSSYEQYF | TGCAGTGCTAGATTCCGGACAAGGCTAGGAGATTCCAGCTCCTACGAGCAGTACTTC
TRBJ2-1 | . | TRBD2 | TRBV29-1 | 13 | CSARAGGVNEQFF | TGCAGCGCCAGAGCGGGAGGGGTTAATGAGCAGTTCTTC
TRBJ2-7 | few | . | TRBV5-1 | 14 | CASSLDSWRFEQYF | TGCGCCAGCAGCTTGGATAGCTGGAGATTCGAGCAGTACTTC
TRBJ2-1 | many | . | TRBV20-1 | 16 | CSARGLGTGPYNEQFF | TGCAGTGCTAGAGGTCTTGGGACGGGACCCTACAATGAGCAGTTCTTC
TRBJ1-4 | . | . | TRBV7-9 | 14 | CASSSLTAGEKLFF | TGTGCCAGCAGCTCCCTGACGGCGGGAGAAAAACTGTTTTTT
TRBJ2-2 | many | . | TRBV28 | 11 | CASSLVGELFF | TGTGCCAGCAGTTTAGTAGGGGAGCTGTTTTTT
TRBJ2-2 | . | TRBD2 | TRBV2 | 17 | CASSLLGSGGNTGELFF | TGTGCCAGCAGTTTGTTGGGGAGCGGGGGAAACACCGGGGAGCTGTTTTTT
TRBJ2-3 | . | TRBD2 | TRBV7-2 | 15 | CASTAGTSRTDTQYF | TGTGCCAGCACCGCCGGGACTAGTCGCACAGATACGCAGTATTTT
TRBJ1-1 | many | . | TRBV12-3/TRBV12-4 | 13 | CASSFGRNTEAFF | TGTGCCAGCAGCTTCGGCAGGAACACTGAAGCTTTCTTT
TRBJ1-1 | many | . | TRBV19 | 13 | CASTLLESTEAFF | TGTGCCAGTACTCTATTGGAGAGCACTGAAGCTTTCTTT
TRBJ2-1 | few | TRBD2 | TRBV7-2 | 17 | CASSFRLAGGPVDEQFF | TGTGCCAGCAGCTTTCGACTAGCGGGGGGGCCAGTAGATGAGCAGTTCTTC
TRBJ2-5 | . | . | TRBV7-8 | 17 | CASSSLMPTVKGETQYF | TGTGCCAGCAGCTCATTGATGCCAACAGTTAAGGGAGAGACCCAGTACTTC
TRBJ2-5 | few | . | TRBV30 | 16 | CAWSVKGAGWVETQYF | TGTGCCTGGAGTGTAAAAGGGGCAGGGTGGGTCGAGACCCAGTACTTC
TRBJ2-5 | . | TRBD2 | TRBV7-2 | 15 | CASSLIRGVLETQYF | TGTGCCAGCAGCTTAATTCGGGGGGTTCTAGAGACCCAGTACTTC
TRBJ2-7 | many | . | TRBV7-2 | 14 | CASSLGTDNYEQYF | TGTGCCAGCAGCTTAGGGACAGATAACTACGAGCAGTACTTC